The entry below gives a single TCR beta chain sequence along with its context. CDR3 length: 12 residues. Germline loops: CDR1 MDHEN, CDR2 SYDVKM. V was trimmed by 3 bases and J by 10 bases, leaving 12 bases between them. The data are from a study of shared clonotypes between healthy human individuals. Genomic DNA of each subset was evenly split across several immunoSEQ plates. Per the original methods: For the immunoSEQ data, sequences were junction-only without quality scores, so filtering differed. The assay was immunoSEQ multiplex PCR, and TCRdb's table has in-frame clones only and misses some. V, J and clone size are taken as reported in that table, and D and trimming were inferred from the DNA itself. Seen here are 2 million to 3 million clones, more than 80% observed once, and the top ten hold under 0.15%.

The chain joins TRBV28 to TRBJ1-2; D call uncertain. The sequenced sample was naive CD4+ T cells sorted from blood. Subset denoted: CD45RA+ positively selected. The receptor was isolated from a man aged 18 to 35 in good health. The CDR3 spells CASSLYTRSYTF. DNA for the CDR3: TGTGCCAGCAGTTTGTACACCAGATCCTACACCTTC.